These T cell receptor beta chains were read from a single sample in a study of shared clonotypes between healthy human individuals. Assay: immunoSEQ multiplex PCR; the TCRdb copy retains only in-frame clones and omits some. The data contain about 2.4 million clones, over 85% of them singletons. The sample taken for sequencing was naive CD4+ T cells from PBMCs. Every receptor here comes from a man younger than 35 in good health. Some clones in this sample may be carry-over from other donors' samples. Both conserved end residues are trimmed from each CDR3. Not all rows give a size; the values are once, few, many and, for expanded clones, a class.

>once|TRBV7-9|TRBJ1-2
ASSPPEIPNYGYT
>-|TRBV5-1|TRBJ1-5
ASSLEGVSNQPQH
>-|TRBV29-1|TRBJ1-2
SVANYGYT
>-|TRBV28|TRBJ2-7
ASSTKLGSSYEQY
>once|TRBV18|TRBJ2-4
ASSPPASDLVKNIQY
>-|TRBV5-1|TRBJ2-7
ASSESQNRALEQY
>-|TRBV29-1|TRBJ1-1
SVVGERLNTEAF
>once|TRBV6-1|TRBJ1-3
ASSEASQTGY
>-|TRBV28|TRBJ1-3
ASTRQGAGNTIY
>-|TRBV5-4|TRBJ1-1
ASSQGTGDTEAF
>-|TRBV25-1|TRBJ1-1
ASADPGGETEAF
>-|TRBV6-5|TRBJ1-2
ASSTPREVNYGYT
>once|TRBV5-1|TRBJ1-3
ASSSGEYSGNTIY
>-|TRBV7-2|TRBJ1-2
ASSRQFMRGYT
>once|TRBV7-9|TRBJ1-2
ASSPDTEGYT